What follows are 7 T cell receptor beta chains derived from one specimen sequenced in a study of blood T cells in healthy people across ages. Next came a second PCR, run for roughly 6 to 11 cycles, which used a sample-barcoded 5' primer along with a J-beta primer mix. Each CDR3 protein gets one entry after TCRdb re-called the 5' RACE reads with MiXCR. The sample has approximately 850,000 distinct CDR3 sequences; about 62% are singletons. The source material was blood. The receptors originated from a man aged 30 to 39 in good health.

V is TRBV29-1 and J is TRBJ2-7, with D perhaps matching TRBD2 (5 bases). The J call may not be correct, given that the DNA end is closer to TRBJ2-5. CDR1 is SQVTM, CDR2 ANQGSEA, per germline. The CDR3 consists of 16 residues. CDR3 nucleotides: TGCAGCGTTGAAGGGGAACTAGTGGGAGATGGAGAGACCCAGTACTTC. Encoded protein: CSVEGELVGDGETQYF.

This chain connects TRBV11-2 to TRBJ2-1, with 8 bases identical to TRBD2. Trimming at V came to 7 bases and at J to 3 bases, leaving 8 bases not matched to a gene. Germline V lookup: CDR1 SGHAT, CDR2 FQNNGV. The CDR3 consists of 15 residues. In DNA, the CDR3 is TGTGCCAGCACCGTTGATGGGACTAGCTACAATGAGCAGTTCTTC. Its protein product is CASTVDGTSYNEQFF.

The chain recombines TRBV29-1 with TRBJ2-4, with TRBD1 matching over 7 bases. The better agreement between TRBJ2-7 and the DNA end casts doubt on the J call. This CDR3 contains 14 residues. Germline CDR1 reads SQVTM; CDR2 reads ANQGSEA. The CDR3 spells CSVVVGDRTYEQYF. The CDR3 DNA is TGCAGCGTAGTTGTGGGGGACAGAACCTACGAGCAGTACTTC.

This clonotype has more than one count but fewer than ten. The chain is built from TRBV20-1 and TRBJ2-5; TRBD2 aligns across 7 bases. The germline gives CDR1 DFQATT, CDR2 SNEGSKA (reference sequence). The CDR3 has 13 amino acids. V was clipped by 6 bases and J by 4 bases; unmatched bases: 8. Here the CDR3 reads CSAPGLIRETQYF. CDR3 nucleotide sequence: TGCAGTGCACCGGGACTAATAAGAGAGACCCAGTACTTC.

This clonotype was seen once. The V and J genes are TRBV27 and TRBJ1-2; D is perhaps TRBD1 (5 bases). The CDR3 consists of 15 residues. Germline CDR1 and CDR2: MNHEY and SMNVEV (reference sequence). V dropped 1 base and J dropped 3 bases, with 12 bases sitting between them. The CDR3 protein is CASSLLGTPDYGYTF. Here the CDR3 DNA reads TGTGCCAGCAGTTTATTGGGGACTCCAGACTATGGCTACACCTTC.

This chain connects TRBV2 to TRBJ1-2; 9 bases line up with TRBD1. Germline CDR1 SNHLY, CDR2 FYNNEI. The CDR3 consists of 16 residues. The junction had 19 bases not matched to a gene; V was cut back by 7 bases and J by 10 bases. The CDR3 region has the DNA TGTGCCAGCACCGGAGACAGGGGGAGCTCCGATGTTGCCTACACCTTC. This sequence encodes CASTGDRGSSDVAYTF.

This chain joins TRBV5-4 and TRBJ2-7; possible D gene TRBD1, 6 bases. V gave up 3 bases and J gave up 2 bases, with 15 bases separating them. This CDR3 spans 15 amino acids. From germline, CDR1 is SGHNT and CDR2 YYREEE (reference sequence). This CDR3 is CASSSPGTHAYEQYF. In DNA form, the CDR3 reads TGTGCCAGCAGCTCCCCCGGGACACATGCCTACGAGCAGTACTTC.